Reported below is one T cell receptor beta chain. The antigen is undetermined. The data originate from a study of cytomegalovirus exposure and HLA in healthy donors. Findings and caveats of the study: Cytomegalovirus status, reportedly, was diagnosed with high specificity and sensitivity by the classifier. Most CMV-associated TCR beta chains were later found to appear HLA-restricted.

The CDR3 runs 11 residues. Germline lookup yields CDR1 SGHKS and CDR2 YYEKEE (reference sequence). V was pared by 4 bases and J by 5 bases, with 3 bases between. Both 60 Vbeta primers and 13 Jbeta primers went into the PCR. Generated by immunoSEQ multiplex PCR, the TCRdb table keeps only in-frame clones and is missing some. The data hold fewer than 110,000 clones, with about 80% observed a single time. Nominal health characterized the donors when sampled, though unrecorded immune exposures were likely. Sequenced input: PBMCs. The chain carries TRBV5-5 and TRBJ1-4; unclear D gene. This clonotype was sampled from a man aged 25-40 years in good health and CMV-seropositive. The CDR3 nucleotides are TGTGCCAGCAGCCAGAATGAAAAACTGTTTTTT. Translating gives CASSQNEKLFF.